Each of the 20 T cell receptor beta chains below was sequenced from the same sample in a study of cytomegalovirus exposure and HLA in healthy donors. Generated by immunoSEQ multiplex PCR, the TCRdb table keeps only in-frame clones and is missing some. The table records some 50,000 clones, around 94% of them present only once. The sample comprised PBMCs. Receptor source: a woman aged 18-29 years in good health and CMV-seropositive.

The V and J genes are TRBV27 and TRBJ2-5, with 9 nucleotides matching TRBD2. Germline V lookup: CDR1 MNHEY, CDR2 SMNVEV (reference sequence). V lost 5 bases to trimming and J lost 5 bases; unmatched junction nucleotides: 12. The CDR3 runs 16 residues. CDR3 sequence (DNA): TGTGCCAGCAGTCCCGGGGTAGCGGGAGCTCCTGAGACCCAGTACTTC. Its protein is CASSPGVAGAPETQYF.

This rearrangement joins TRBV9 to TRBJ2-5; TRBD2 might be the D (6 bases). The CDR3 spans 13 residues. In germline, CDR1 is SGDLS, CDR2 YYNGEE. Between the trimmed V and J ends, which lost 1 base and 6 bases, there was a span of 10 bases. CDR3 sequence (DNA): TGTGCCAGCAGCGTAAGGGACTCGCAGACCCAGTACTTC. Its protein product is CASSVRDSQTQYF.

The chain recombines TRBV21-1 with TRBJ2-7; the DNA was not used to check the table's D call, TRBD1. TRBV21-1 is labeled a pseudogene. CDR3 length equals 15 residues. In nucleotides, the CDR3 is TGTGCCAGCAGCACCCCCGGGCAGGGGGCTTGCGAGCAGTACTTC. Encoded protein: CASSTPGQGACEQYF.

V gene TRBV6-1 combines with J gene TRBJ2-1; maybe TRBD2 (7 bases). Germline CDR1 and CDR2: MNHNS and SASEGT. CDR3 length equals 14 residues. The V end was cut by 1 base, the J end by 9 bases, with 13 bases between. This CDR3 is CASSEVGRGGEQFF. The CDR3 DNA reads TGTGCCAGCAGTGAAGTAGGGAGGGGGGGTGAGCAGTTCTTC.

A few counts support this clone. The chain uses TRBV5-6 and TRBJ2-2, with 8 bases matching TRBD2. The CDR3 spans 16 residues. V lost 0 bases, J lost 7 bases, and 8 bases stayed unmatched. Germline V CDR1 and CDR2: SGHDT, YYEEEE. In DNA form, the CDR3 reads TGTGCCAGCAGCTTGGATCCGGGACTAGGCGGCGGGGAGCTGTTTTTT. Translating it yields CASSLDPGLGGGELFF. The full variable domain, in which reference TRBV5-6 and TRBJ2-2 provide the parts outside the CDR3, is DAGVTQSPTHLIKTRGQQVTLRCSPKSGHDTVSWYQQALGQGPQFIFQYYEEEERQRGNFPDRFSGHQFPNYSSELNVNALLLGDSALYLCASSLDPGLGGGELFFGEGSRLTVL.

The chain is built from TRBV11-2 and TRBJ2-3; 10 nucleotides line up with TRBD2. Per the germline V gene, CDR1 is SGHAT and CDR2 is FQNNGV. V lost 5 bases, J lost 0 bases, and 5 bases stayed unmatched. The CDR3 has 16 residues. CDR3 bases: TGTGCCAGCAGCCCCTGGACTAGCGGAAGCACAGATACGCAGTATTTT. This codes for CASSPWTSGSTDTQYF.

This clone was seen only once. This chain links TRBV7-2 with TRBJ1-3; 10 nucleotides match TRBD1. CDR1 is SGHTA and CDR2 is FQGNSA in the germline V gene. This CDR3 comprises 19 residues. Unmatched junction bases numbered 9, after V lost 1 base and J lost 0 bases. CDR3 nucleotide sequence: TGTGCCAGCAGCTTAGATACCGGGACAGGGGAAAACTCTGGAAACACCATATATTTT. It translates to CASSLDTGTGENSGNTIYF.

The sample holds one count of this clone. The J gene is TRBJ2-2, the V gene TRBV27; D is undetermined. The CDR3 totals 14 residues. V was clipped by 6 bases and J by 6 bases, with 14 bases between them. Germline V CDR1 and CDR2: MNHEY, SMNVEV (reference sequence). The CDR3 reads CASSLLPLAGELFF. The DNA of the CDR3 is TGTGCCAGCAGCCTACTCCCCTTGGCCGGGGAGCTGTTTTTT.

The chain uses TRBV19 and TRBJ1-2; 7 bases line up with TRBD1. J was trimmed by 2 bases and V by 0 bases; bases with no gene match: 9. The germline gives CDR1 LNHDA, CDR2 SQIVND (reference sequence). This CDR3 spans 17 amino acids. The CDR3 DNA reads TGTGCCAGTAGTATAGATCTCGAGACAGGGTCCAACTATGGCTACACCTTC. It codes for CASSIDLETGSNYGYTF.

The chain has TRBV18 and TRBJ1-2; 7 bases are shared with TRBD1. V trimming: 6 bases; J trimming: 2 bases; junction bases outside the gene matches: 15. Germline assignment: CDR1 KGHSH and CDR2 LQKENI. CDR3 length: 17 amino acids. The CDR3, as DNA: TGTGCCAGCTCCTCGAATTTGTCGACAGGGTCAAACTATGGCTACACCTTC. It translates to CASSSNLSTGSNYGYTF.

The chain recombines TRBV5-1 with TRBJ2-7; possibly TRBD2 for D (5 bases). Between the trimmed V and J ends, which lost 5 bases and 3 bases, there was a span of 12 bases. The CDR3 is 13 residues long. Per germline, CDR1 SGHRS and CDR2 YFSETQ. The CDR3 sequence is CASSPDGDYEQYF. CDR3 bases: TGCGCCAGCAGTCCGGACGGGGACTACGAGCAGTACTTC.

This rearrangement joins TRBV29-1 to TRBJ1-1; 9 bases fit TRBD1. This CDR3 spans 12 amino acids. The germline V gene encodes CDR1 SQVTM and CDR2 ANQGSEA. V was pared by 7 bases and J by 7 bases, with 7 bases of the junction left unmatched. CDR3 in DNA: TGCAGCGGGGGACAGGGAGATGTTGAAGCTTTCTTT. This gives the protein CSGGQGDVEAFF.

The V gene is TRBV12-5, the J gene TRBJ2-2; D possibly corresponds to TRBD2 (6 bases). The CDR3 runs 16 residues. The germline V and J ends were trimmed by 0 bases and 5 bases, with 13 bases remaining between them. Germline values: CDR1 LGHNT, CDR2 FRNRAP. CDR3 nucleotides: TGTGCTAGTGGTTTGGTTGCCGGGGGTGGTACCGGGGAGCTGTTTTTT. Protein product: CASGLVAGGGTGELFF.

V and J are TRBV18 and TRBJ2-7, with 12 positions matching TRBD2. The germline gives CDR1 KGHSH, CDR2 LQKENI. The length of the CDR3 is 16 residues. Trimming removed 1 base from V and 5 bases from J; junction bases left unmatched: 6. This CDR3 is CASSPLTSGSFHEQYF. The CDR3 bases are TGTGCCAGCTCACCACTGACTAGCGGGAGCTTTCACGAGCAGTACTTC.

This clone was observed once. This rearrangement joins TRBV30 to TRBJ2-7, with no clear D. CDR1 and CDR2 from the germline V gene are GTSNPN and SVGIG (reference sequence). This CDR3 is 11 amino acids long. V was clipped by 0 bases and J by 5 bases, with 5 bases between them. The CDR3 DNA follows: TGTGCCTGGAGTGTACGGGACGAGCAGTACTTC. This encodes CAWSVRDEQYF.

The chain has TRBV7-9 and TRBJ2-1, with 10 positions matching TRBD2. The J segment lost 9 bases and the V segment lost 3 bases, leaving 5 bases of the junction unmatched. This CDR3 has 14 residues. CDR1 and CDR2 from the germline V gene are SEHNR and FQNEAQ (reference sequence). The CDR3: CASSFTSGISEQFF. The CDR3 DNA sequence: TGTGCCAGCAGCTTTACTAGCGGGATCAGTGAGCAGTTCTTC.

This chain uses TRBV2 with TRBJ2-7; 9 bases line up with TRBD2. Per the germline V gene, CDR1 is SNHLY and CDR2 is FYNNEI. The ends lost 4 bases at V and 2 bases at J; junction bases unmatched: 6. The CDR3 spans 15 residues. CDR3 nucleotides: TGTGCCAGCAGTGGCGGGAGGGCCAACACCTACGAGCAGTACTTC. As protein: CASSGGRANTYEQYF.

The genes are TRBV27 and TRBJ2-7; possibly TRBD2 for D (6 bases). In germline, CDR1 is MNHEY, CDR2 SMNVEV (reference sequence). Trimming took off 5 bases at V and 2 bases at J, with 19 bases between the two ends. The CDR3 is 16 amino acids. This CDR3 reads CASSQIIAAPPYEQYF. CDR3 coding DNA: TGTGCCAGCAGTCAAATAATAGCGGCCCCTCCCTACGAGCAGTACTTC.

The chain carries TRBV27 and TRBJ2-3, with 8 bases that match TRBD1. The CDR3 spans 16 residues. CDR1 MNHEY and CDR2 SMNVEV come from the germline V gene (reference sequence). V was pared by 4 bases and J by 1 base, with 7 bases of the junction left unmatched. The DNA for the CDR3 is TGTGCCAGCAGTTCAAACCGGGGACAGGGCACAGATACGCAGTATTTT. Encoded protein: CASSSNRGQGTDTQYF.

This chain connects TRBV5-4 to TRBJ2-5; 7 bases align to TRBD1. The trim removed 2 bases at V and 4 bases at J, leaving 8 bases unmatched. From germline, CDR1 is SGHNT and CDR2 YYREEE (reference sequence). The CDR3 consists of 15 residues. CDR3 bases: TGTGCCAGCAGCTTAGATACAGGGGTGGGAGAGACCCAGTACTTC. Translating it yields CASSLDTGVGETQYF.